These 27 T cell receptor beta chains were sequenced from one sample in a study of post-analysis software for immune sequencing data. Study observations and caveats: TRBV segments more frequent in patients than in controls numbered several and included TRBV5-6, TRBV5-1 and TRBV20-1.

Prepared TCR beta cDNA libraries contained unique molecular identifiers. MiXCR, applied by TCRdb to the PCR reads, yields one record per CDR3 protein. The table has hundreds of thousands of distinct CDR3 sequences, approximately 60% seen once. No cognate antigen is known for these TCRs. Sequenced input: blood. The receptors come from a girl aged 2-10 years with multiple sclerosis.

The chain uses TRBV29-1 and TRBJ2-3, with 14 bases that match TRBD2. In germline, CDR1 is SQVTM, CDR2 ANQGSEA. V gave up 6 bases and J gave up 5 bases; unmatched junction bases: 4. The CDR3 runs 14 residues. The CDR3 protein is CSVGLAGGRDTQYF. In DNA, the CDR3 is TGCAGCGTAGGACTAGCGGGAGGACGAGATACGCAGTATTTT.

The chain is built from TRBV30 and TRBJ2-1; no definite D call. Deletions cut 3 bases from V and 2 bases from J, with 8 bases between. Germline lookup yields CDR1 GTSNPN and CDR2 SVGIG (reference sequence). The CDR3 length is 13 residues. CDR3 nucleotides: TGTGCCTGGAGAGAGCCCCCCTACAATGAGCAGTTCTTC. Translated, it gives CAWREPPYNEQFF.

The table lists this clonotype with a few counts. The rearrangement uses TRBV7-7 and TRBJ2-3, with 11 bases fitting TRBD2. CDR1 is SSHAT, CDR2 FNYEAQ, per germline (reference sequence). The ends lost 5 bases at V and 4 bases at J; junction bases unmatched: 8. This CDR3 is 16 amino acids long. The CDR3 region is CASSPRSSGGADTQYF. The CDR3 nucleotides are TGTGCCAGCAGCCCCCGTAGTAGCGGGGGGGCAGATACGCAGTATTTT.

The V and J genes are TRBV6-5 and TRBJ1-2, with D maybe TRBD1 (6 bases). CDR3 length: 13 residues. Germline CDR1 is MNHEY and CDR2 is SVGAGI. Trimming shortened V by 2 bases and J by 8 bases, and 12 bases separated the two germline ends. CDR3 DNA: TGTGCCAGCAGTTACGGACGCCAGGGGGGCTACACCTTC. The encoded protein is CASSYGRQGGYTF.

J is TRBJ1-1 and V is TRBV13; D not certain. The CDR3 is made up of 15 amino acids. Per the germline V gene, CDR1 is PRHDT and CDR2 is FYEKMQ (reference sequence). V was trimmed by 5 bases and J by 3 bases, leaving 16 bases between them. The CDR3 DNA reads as TGTGCCAGCAGCCCCGTCTTCTGGGAGGACACTGAAGCTTTCTTT. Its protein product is CASSPVFWEDTEAFF.

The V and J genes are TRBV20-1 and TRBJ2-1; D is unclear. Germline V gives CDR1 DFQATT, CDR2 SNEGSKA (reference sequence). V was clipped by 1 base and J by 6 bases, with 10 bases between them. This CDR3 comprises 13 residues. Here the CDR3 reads CSARASTGNEQFF. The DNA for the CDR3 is TGCAGTGCTAGAGCGTCGACCGGCAATGAGCAGTTCTTC.

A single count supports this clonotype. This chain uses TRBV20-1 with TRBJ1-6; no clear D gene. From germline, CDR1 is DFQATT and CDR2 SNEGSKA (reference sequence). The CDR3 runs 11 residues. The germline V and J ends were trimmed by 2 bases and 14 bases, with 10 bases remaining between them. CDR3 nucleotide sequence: TGCAGTGCTAGACCCGGGTCTACCCTCCACTTT. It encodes CSARPGSTLHF.

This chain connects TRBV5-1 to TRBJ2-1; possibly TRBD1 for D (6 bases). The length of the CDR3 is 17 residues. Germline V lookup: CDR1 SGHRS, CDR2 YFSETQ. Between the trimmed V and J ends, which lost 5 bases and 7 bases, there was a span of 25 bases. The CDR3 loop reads CASRPVVGGFLRNEQFF. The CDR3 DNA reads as TGCGCCAGCAGACCCGTAGTAGGGGGATTTTTAAGGAATGAGCAGTTCTTC.

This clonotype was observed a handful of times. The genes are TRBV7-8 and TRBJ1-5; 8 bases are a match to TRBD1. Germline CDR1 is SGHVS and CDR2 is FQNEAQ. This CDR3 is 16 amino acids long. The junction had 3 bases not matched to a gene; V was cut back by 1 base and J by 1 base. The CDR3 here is CASSLGGQASNQPQHF. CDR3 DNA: TGTGCCAGCAGCTTAGGGGGACAGGCAAGCAATCAGCCCCAGCATTTT.

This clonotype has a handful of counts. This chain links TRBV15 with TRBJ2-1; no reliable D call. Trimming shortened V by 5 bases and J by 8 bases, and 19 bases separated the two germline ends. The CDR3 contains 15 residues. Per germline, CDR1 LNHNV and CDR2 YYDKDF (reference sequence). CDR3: CATSQDPTPLDEQFF. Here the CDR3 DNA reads TGTGCCACCAGCCAGGACCCCACGCCGCTGGATGAGCAGTTCTTC.

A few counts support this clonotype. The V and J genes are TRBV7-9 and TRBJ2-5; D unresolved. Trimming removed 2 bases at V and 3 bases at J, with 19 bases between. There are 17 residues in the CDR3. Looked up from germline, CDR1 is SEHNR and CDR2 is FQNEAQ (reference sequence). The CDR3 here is CASSLLLRAQYKETQYF. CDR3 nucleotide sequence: TGTGCCAGCAGCTTACTTCTCCGGGCCCAATATAAAGAGACCCAGTACTTC. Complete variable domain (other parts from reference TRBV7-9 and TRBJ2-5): DTGVSQNPRHKITKRGQNVTFRCDPISEHNRLYWYRQTLGQGPEFLTYFQNEAQLEKSRLLSDRFSAERPKGSFSTLEIQRTEQGDSAMYLCASSLLLRAQYKETQYFGPGTRLLVL.

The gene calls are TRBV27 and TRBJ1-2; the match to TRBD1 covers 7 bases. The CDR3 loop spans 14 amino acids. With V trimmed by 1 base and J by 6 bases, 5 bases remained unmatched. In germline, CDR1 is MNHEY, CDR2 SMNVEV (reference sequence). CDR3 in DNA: TGTGCCAGCAGTTTATTCAGGGGGGCTCATGGCTACACCTTC. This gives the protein CASSLFRGAHGYTF.

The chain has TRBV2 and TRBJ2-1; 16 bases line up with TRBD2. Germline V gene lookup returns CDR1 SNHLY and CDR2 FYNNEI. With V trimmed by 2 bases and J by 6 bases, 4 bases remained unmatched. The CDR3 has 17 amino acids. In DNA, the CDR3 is TGTGCCAGCAGTGAATACGGGACTAGCGGGAGGGCCAATGAGCAGTTCTTC. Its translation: CASSEYGTSGRANEQFF.

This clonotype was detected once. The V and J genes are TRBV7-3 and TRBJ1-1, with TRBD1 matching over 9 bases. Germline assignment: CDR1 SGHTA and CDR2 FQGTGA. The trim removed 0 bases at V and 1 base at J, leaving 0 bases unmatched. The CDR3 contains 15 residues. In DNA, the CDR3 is TGTGCCAGCAGCTTAACGGGACAGGGGAACACTGAAGCTTTCTTT. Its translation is CASSLTGQGNTEAFF.

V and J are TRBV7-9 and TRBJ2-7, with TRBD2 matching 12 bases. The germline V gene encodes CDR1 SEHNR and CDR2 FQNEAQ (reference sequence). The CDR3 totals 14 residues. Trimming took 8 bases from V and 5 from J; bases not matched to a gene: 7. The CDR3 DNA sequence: TGTGCCAGCTCTAGACTAGCGGGAGTGAACGAGCAGTACTTC. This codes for CASSRLAGVNEQYF. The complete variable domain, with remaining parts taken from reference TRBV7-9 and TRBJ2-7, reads DTGVSQNPRHKITKRGQNVTFRCDPISEHNRLYWYRQTLGQGPEFLTYFQNEAQLEKSRLLSDRFSAERPKGSFSTLEIQRTEQGDSAMYLCASSRLAGVNEQYFGPGTRLTVT.

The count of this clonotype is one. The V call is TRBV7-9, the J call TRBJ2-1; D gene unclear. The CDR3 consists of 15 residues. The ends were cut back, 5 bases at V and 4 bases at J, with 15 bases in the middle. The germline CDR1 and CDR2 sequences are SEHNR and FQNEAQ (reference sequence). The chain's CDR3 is CASSETDVAYNEQFF. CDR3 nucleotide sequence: TGTGCCAGCAGCGAAACTGACGTTGCGTACAATGAGCAGTTCTTC.

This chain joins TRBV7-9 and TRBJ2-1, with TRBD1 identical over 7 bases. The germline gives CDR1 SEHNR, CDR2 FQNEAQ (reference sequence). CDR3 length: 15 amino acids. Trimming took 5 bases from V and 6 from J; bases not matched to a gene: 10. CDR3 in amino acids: CASSPQGSPGNEQFF. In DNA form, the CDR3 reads TGTGCCAGCAGCCCACAGGGGTCGCCTGGCAATGAGCAGTTCTTC.

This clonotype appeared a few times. CDR3 loop: CSAGLAGWNEQFF. DNA of the CDR3: TGCAGTGCTGGACTAGCGGGGTGGAATGAGCAGTTCTTC. The chain couples TRBV20-1 to TRBJ2-1, with 12 bases lining up with TRBD2. V lost 5 bases, J lost 7 bases, and 3 bases stayed unmatched. This CDR3 is 13 amino acids long. Germline CDR1 reads DFQATT; CDR2 reads SNEGSKA (reference sequence).

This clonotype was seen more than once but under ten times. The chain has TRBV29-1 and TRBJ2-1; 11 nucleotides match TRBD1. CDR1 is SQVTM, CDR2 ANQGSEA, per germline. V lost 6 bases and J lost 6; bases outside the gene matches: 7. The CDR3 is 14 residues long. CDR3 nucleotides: TGCAGCGTCTATTACGGGACAGGGGGCAATGAGCAGTTCTTC. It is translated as CSVYYGTGGNEQFF.

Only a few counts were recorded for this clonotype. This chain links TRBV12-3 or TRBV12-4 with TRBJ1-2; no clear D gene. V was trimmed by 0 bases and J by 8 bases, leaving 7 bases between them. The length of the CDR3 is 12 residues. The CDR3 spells CASSLAPAGYTF. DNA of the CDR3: TGTGCCAGCAGTTTAGCGCCTGCGGGCTACACCTTC.

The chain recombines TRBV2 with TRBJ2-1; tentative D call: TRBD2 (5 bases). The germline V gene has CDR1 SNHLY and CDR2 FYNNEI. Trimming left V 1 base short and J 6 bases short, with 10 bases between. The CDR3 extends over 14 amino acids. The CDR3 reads CASSEVVTINEQFF. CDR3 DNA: TGTGCCAGCAGTGAAGTTGTGACTATCAATGAGCAGTTCTTC.

CDR3 loop: CSARKGLAGVNEQFF. Here the CDR3 DNA reads TGCAGTGCTAGAAAGGGACTAGCGGGAGTAAATGAGCAGTTCTTC. The V and J genes are TRBV20-1 and TRBJ2-1, with 14 bases aligning to TRBD2. CDR3 length: 15 residues. With 2 bases clipped from V and 7 bases from J, the junction kept 4 bases outside the gene matches. Germline V CDR1 and CDR2: DFQATT, SNEGSKA (reference sequence).

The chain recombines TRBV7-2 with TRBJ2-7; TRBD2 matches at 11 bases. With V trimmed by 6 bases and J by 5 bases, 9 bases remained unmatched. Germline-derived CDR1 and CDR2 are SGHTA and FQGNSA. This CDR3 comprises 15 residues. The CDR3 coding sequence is TGTGCCAGCAGTTTCGGGACTAGCGGTCTCAACGAGCAGTACTTC. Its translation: CASSFGTSGLNEQYF.

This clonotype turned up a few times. The CDR3 loop reads CASSQVYGQPQHF. The CDR3 DNA is TGTGCCAGCAGCCAAGTCTATGGGCAGCCCCAGCATTTT. The chain joins TRBV3-1 to TRBJ1-5; D is ambiguous. CDR3 size: 13 residues. CDR1 is LGHDT and CDR2 is YNNKEL in the germline V gene (reference sequence). Trimming took off 1 base at V and 7 bases at J, with 8 bases between the two ends. The complete variable domain, with remaining parts taken from reference TRBV3-1 and TRBJ1-5, reads DTAVSQTPKYLVTQMGNDKSIKCEQNLGHDTMYWYKQDSKKFLKIMFSYNNKELIINETVPNRFSPKSPDKAHLNLHINSLELGDSAVYFCASSQVYGQPQHFGDGTRLSIL.

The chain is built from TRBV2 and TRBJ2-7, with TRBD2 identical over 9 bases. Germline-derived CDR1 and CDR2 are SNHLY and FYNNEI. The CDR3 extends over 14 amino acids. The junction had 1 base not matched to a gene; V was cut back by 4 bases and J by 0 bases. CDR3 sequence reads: CASSAGLASYEQYF. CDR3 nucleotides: TGTGCCAGCAGTGCGGGACTAGCCTCCTACGAGCAGTACTTC. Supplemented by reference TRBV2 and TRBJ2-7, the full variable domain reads EPEVTQTPSHQVTQMGQEVILRCVPISNHLYFYWYRQILGQKVEFLVSFYNNEISEKSEIFDDQFSVERPDGSNFTLKIRSTKLEDSAMYFCASSAGLASYEQYFGPGTRLTVT.

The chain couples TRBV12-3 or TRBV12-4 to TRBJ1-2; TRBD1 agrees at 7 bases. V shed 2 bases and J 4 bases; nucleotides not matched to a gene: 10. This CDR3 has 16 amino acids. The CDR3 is CASSLSSGGPPYGYTF. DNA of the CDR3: TGTGCCAGCAGTTTATCCTCAGGGGGGCCACCCTATGGCTACACCTTC.

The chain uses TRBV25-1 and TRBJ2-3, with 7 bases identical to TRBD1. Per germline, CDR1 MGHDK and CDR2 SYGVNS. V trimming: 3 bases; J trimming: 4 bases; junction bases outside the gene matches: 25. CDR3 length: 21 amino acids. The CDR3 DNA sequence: TGTGCCAGCAGTGATTCTCGTGCCGGGACAGTGGGGAGCTCAGACCCAGATACGCAGTATTTT. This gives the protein CASSDSRAGTVGSSDPDTQYF.